The present TCR beta chain was sequenced within a study of T cells in Graves' hyperthyroidism and ophthalmopathy. Study summary: Peripheral blood was obtained at initial diagnosis, preceding any treatment. Study outcomes and limitations: The model forecast ophthalmopathy, anticipating it by a median approximately 6.1 months before onset. From stable hyperthyroidism, ophthalmopathy was separated by a 13 V-J model.

The TCR beta CDR3 regions underwent amplification using RNA transcripts as the source. The TCR CDR3 first-round RT-PCR relied on the HTBI primer set. TCRdb re-derived calls from the multiplex PCR reads in MiXCR, one entry per CDR3 protein. The sample has 450,000 to 550,000 distinct CDR3 sequences; roughly 24% are singletons. The V gene end was trimmed by 6 bases and the J gene end by 0 bases; junction bases not matched to a gene: 3. Germline V gene data show CDR1 as SNHLY and CDR2 as FYNNEI. The CDR3 runs to 15 residues. The authors took PBMCs from 9.5 to 10 ml fresh peripheral blood. As for this clonotype: Its antigen is not known.

The TCR sequence derives from a woman aged 25-40 years with Graves' ophthalmopathy. The sample was blood. V usage is TRBV2 and J usage is TRBJ2-7; TRBD2 matches at 12 bases. CDR3 in amino acids: CASRRLAGASYEQYF. CDR3 bases: TGTGCCAGCAGAAGACTAGCGGGGGCCTCCTACGAGCAGTACTTC.